These T cell receptor beta chains were read from a single sample in a study of T cell repertoires in cytomegalovirus infection. From the reads, TCRdb called clonotypes with MiXCR, one entry per CDR3 protein. The table records some 180,000 distinct CDR3 sequences, about a sixth of them present only once. Sequenced material: CD8+ T cells from PBMCs. All receptors come from a human donor in good health (CMV status not recorded). Some clones in this sample may be carry-over from other donors' samples. The CDR3 runs from the conserved cysteine through the conserved F or W. The D gene is left open where the match is weak. Only some rows state a clone size, as once, few, many or a class for expanded clones.

>TRBV7-9|TRBJ2-7|TRBD2|.
TGTGCCAGCAGCTCCCCTCGACTAGCGGGGCCTTCCTACGAGCAGTACTTC
CASSSPRLAGPSYEQYF
>TRBV7-9|TRBJ1-2|.|.
TGTGCCAGCAACAAAAAAGAGGGGTCGTACAACTATGGCTACACCTTC
CASNKKEGSYNYGYTF
>TRBV20-1|TRBJ2-1|.|.
TGCAGTGCTAGTCAGGGGAGGGCCTACAATGAGCAGTTCTTC
CSASQGRAYNEQFF
>TRBV4-1|TRBJ2-1|.|.
TGCGCCAGCAGCCCCCCCGGGGCGAGGGAGAATGAGCAGTTCTTC
CASSPPGARENEQFF
>TRBV7-9|TRBJ2-5|TRBD1|few
TGTGCCAGCAGTCCAGGACAGGGAGGAGAGACCCAGTACTTC
CASSPGQGGETQYF
>TRBV7-8|TRBJ2-1|TRBD2|.
TGTGCCAGCAGCCCTATCGGACTAGCGGGGGTAAGCGAGCAGTTCTTC
CASSPIGLAGVSEQFF
>TRBV12-3/TRBV12-4|TRBJ1-5|.|few
TGTGCCAGCAGTCCCCTTTCGGGGCCACAGCCCCAGCATTTT
CASSPLSGPQPQHF
>TRBV7-6|TRBJ2-3|.|few
TGTGCCAGCAGCCCACTAGGGGGACTGATACCAGATACGCAGTATTTT
CASSPLGGLIPDTQYF
>TRBV4-3|TRBJ1-1|TRBD1|few
TGCGCCAGCAGCCACTATAGGGGGCACGAAGCTTTCTTT
CASSHYRGHEAFF
>TRBV12-3/TRBV12-4|TRBJ1-5|TRBD1|.
TGTGCCAGCAGTGGTGGACAGGGAGAGAATCAGCCCCAGCATTTT
CASSGGQGENQPQHF
>TRBV25-1|TRBJ1-2|TRBD1|.
TGTGCCAGCAGTGAGGACAGGGGTTCCTATGGCTACACCTTC
CASSEDRGSYGYTF
>TRBV5-1|TRBJ1-2|.|few
TGCGCCAGCAGCATGGGACAAGGCTACACCTTC
CASSMGQGYTF
>TRBV10-3|TRBJ2-7|.|.
TGTGCCATCAGTGGTGAGGGAGGGGGTAAGGAGCAGTACTTC
CAISGEGGGKEQYF
>TRBV12-3/TRBV12-4|TRBJ2-3|.|few
TGTGCCAGCACTATAGGGGGTTACGGCACAGATACGCAGTATTTT
CASTIGGYGTDTQYF
>TRBV4-3|TRBJ1-2|.|once
TGCGCCAGCAGCCAAGATCAGGGGCACCGAGGCTACACCTTC
CASSQDQGHRGYTF
>TRBV4-3|TRBJ2-3|.|.
TGCGCCAGCAGCCAAGCGGGGGCCGCAGATACGCAGTATTTT
CASSQAGAADTQYF
>TRBV6-6|TRBJ2-3|TRBD2|.
TGTGCCAGCAGTTTTAGACTAGCGGAGGGAGATACGCAGTATTTT
CASSFRLAEGDTQYF
>TRBV25-1|TRBJ2-2|.|.
TGTGCCTCGAGGAAGGGGTCAGTTCACACCGGGGAGCTGTTTTTT
CASRKGSVHTGELFF
>TRBV7-2|TRBJ1-3|.|few
TGTGCCAGCAGTTCTAGGACGGGAGAACGTGTCTCTGGAAACACCATATATTTT
CASSSRTGERVSGNTIYF
>TRBV11-2|TRBJ1-2|TRBD1|many
TGTGCCAGCAGCTCGCACACGACAGGGTTGGTCTATGGCTACACCTTC
CASSSHTTGLVYGYTF
>TRBV20-1|TRBJ2-7|.|few
TGCAGTGCTAGGGGACTGGGGGATTCCTACGAGCAGTACTTC
CSARGLGDSYEQYF
>TRBV19|TRBJ2-2|.|.
TGTGCCAGTAGTATCTGGGAGAACACCGGGGAGCTGTTTTTT
CASSIWENTGELFF
>TRBV6-2/TRBV6-3|TRBJ1-1|.|.
TGTGCCAGCCGACTAAGCCTGAACACTGAAGCTTTCTTT
CASRLSLNTEAFF
>TRBV7-6|TRBJ2-7|TRBD1|.
TGTGCCAGCAGCCAAAAGGCGGGACAGGGGCACTACGAGCAGTACTTC
CASSQKAGQGHYEQYF
>TRBV20-1|TRBJ2-6|TRBD1|.
TGCAGTGCTAGAGCCTCGACAGGGGTCGGGGCCAACGTCCTGACTTTC
CSARASTGVGANVLTF
>TRBV6-2/TRBV6-3|TRBJ2-1|.|few
TGTGCCAGCGGTTACAAGGGCACCCCTTGGGACAATGAGCAGTTCTTC
CASGYKGTPWDNEQFF